This section outlines one T cell receptor (beta chain) sequence together with its context. Its antigen is undetermined. TCR beta CDR3 amplification used RNA transcripts. HTBI primers served in a first-round RT-PCR, which a second-round multiplex PCR followed. MiXCR was run by TCRdb on the multiplex PCR reads, yielding one entry per CDR3 protein. Of about 220,000 distinct CDR3 sequences listed, about 22% are singletons. Germline V gene data show CDR1 as LNHDA and CDR2 as SQIVND (reference sequence). The CDR3 loop spans 13 amino acids. V was trimmed by 3 bases and J by 4 bases, leaving 9 bases between them. The data stem from a study of Graves' ophthalmopathy and Graves' hyperthyroidism. The study, taken as a whole, reports: With a specificity of 72.22% and a sensitivity of just under 71%, the model predicted ophthalmopathy progression. Most expanded clonotypes in thyroid above 0.001 frequency also showed up in blood.

Other autoimmune diseases, uncontrolled infections, pregnancy and lactation each led to patient exclusion. The chain recombines TRBV19 with TRBJ1-2; D gene ambiguous. Sequenced input: peripheral blood. This TCR came from a woman between 50 and 59 years old with Graves' ophthalmopathy. The CDR3 loop is CASSIQTSYGYTF. CDR3 DNA: TGTGCCAGTAGTATCCAGACTTCCTATGGCTACACCTTC. The variable domain in full, completed from reference TRBV19 and TRBJ1-2, reads DGGITQSPKYLFRKEGQNVTLSCEQNLNHDAMYWYRQDPGQGLRLIYYSQIVNDFQKGDIAEGYSVSREKKESFPLTVTSAQKNPTAFYLCASSIQTSYGYTFGSGTRLTVV.